Listed below are T cell receptor beta chains from one sample, sequenced in a study of cytomegalovirus exposure and HLA in healthy donors. The data were produced by immunoSEQ multiplex PCR, yet TCRdb's version contains in-frame clones alone and is incomplete. Here the sample spans 150,000 to 200,000 clones, approximately 86% being singletons. The sample consisted of PBMCs. These receptors originate from a woman aged 18-30 years in good health and CMV-seronegative. CDR3s include the opening cysteine and the closing phenylalanine or tryptophan. Fields, in order: V gene, J gene, CDR3 protein.

v_gene: TRBV27
j_gene: TRBJ2-7
CDR3aa: CASRRGGPTDEQYF

v_gene: TRBV11-1
j_gene: TRBJ1-2
CDR3aa: CASSHRWTGGKGYTF

v_gene: TRBV18
j_gene: TRBJ2-3
CDR3aa: CASSLRSLGAPTDTQYF

v_gene: TRBV4-2
j_gene: TRBJ2-1
CDR3aa: CASSQGLAGNNEQFF

v_gene: TRBV4-2
j_gene: TRBJ2-5
CDR3aa: CASSQYGPGGPEETQYF

v_gene: TRBV9
j_gene: TRBJ2-1
CDR3aa: CASSVEGSGAWNEQFF

v_gene: TRBV6-1
j_gene: TRBJ2-5
CDR3aa: CASRRALQETQYF

v_gene: TRBV11-2
j_gene: TRBJ1-2
CDR3aa: CASSPSGANYGYTF

v_gene: TRBV5-1
j_gene: TRBJ2-7
CDR3aa: CASSLAGVGYEQYF

v_gene: TRBV5-1
j_gene: TRBJ1-1
CDR3aa: CASRSPAILSEAFF

v_gene: TRBV6-5
j_gene: TRBJ1-2
CDR3aa: CASSALLRGPGGYTF

v_gene: TRBV4-1
j_gene: TRBJ1-4
CDR3aa: CASSQDREQGWEKLFF

v_gene: TRBV11-2
j_gene: NA
CDR3aa: CASSQAYEQYF

v_gene: TRBV9
j_gene: TRBJ2-7
CDR3aa: CASRPGQGELEQYF

v_gene: TRBV6-5
j_gene: TRBJ1-1
CDR3aa: CASSYRTGETEAFF

v_gene: TRBV7-6
j_gene: NA
CDR3aa: CASSHPRQGGSSYEQYF

v_gene: TRBV19
j_gene: TRBJ1-5
CDR3aa: CASSIDGQYNQPQHF

v_gene: TRBV14
j_gene: TRBJ2-1
CDR3aa: CASSQEIAGGRNNEQFF

v_gene: TRBV6-1
j_gene: TRBJ1-5
CDR3aa: CASTAQGVSQPQHF

v_gene: TRBV30
j_gene: TRBJ2-1
CDR3aa: CAWNSVGDNEQFF

v_gene: TRBV4-1
j_gene: NA
CDR3aa: CASSQDTRIRDRGTYEQYF

v_gene: TRBV9
j_gene: TRBJ2-2
CDR3aa: CASSVGVGSTGELFF

v_gene: TRBV10-3
j_gene: TRBJ2-1
CDR3aa: CAISESSGGTYNEQFF

v_gene: TRBV7-9
j_gene: TRBJ2-7
CDR3aa: CASSRLADRYEQYF

v_gene: TRBV11-3
j_gene: TRBJ2-1
CDR3aa: CASSLGAGGHNEQFF

v_gene: TRBV5-1
j_gene: TRBJ2-5
CDR3aa: CASSLGTRLEETQYF

v_gene: TRBV7-9
j_gene: TRBJ1-2
CDR3aa: CASRFSTGEYGYTF

v_gene: TRBV2
j_gene: TRBJ1-5
CDR3aa: CASKTGGGNQPQHF

v_gene: TRBV5-5
j_gene: TRBJ2-7
CDR3aa: CASSSDRWEGVQSYEQYF

v_gene: TRBV5-1
j_gene: TRBJ2-1
CDR3aa: CASSLLLRTGDYNEQFF

v_gene: TRBV28
j_gene: TRBJ2-7
CDR3aa: CASSFPGTPFYEQYF

v_gene: TRBV2
j_gene: TRBJ2-1
CDR3aa: CASRRLSYNEQFF

v_gene: TRBV19
j_gene: TRBJ1-1
CDR3aa: CASTPGQENTEAFF

v_gene: TRBV7-2
j_gene: TRBJ1-6
CDR3aa: CASSLDSFSYNSPLHF

v_gene: TRBV11-3
j_gene: TRBJ2-3
CDR3aa: CASSSGTSNTDTQYF

v_gene: TRBV9
j_gene: TRBJ2-1
CDR3aa: CASSVGISGAYNEQFF

v_gene: TRBV30
j_gene: TRBJ1-5
CDR3aa: CAWSVGVGNQPQHF

v_gene: TRBV7-9
j_gene: TRBJ2-1
CDR3aa: CASSRLGGSTGEQFF

v_gene: TRBV9
j_gene: TRBJ2-1
CDR3aa: CASSPGGSGSYNEQFF

v_gene: TRBV28
j_gene: TRBJ1-2
CDR3aa: CASSLAAGLLDYGYTF

v_gene: TRBV19
j_gene: TRBJ1-1
CDR3aa: CASTADSLNTEAFF

v_gene: TRBV6-6
j_gene: TRBJ1-5
CDR3aa: CASSHRQGSDQPQHF

v_gene: TRBV2
j_gene: TRBJ1-4
CDR3aa: CASSSDSATNEKLFF

v_gene: TRBV6-1
j_gene: TRBJ1-1
CDR3aa: CASRFGGLDTEAFF

v_gene: TRBV27
j_gene: TRBJ2-7
CDR3aa: CASRGGTHPYEQYF

v_gene: TRBV10-3
j_gene: TRBJ2-4
CDR3aa: CAISGGLAGAPGGVKNIQYF

v_gene: TRBV7-6
j_gene: TRBJ2-7
CDR3aa: CASSSEPQGAHHEQYF

v_gene: TRBV9
j_gene: TRBJ2-5
CDR3aa: CASSASGTPGETQYF

v_gene: TRBV21-1
j_gene: TRBJ2-7
CDR3aa: CASSKVEGAGEQYF

v_gene: TRBV5-6
j_gene: TRBJ1-3
CDR3aa: CASSLKGQSSGNTIYF

v_gene: TRBV4-3
j_gene: TRBJ1-3
CDR3aa: CASSQERRNTIYF

v_gene: TRBV5-1
j_gene: TRBJ1-6
CDR3aa: CASSPRLQGASDNSPLHF

v_gene: TRBV6-1
j_gene: TRBJ2-1
CDR3aa: CASSEHGGEQFF

v_gene: TRBV7-9
j_gene: TRBJ2-7
CDR3aa: CASSLAPSGTYEQYF

v_gene: TRBV6-1
j_gene: TRBJ1-2
CDR3aa: CASRSRDRDSYGYTF

v_gene: TRBV29-1
j_gene: TRBJ2-5
CDR3aa: CSVEDLVAGGETQYF

v_gene: TRBV5-5
j_gene: TRBJ1-5
CDR3aa: CASSRGQGDNQPQHF

v_gene: TRBV18
j_gene: TRBJ2-3
CDR3aa: CASSPPTDTQYF

v_gene: TRBV15
j_gene: TRBJ2-1
CDR3aa: CATSRDPSSYNEQFF